These 27 T cell receptor beta chains were sequenced from one sample in a study of T cells in Graves' hyperthyroidism and ophthalmopathy. RNA transcripts gave rise to amplified TCR beta CDR3 regions. The HTBI set primed first-round TCR CDR3 RT-PCR. Using its own MiXCR run on the multiplex PCR reads, TCRdb lists one record per CDR3 protein. Here the sample spans approximately 600,000 distinct CDR3 sequences, 14% being singletons. The sample was blood. These receptors were collected from a woman younger than 30 with Graves' ophthalmopathy.

In DNA form, the CDR3 reads TGTGCCAGCAGTTTAGGGACACCTTCCGGACAGCCCCAGCATTTT. Its protein is CASSLGTPSGQPQHF. The J gene is TRBJ1-5, the V gene TRBV28, with a weak D call TRBD1 (6 bases). The CDR3 contains 15 residues. The germline V gene has CDR1 MDHEN and CDR2 SYDVKM. The germline V and J ends were trimmed by 2 bases and 7 bases, with 15 bases remaining between them.

This clonotype appeared many times. The genes are TRBV15 and TRBJ2-3; 14 bases line up with TRBD2. J gave up 3 bases and V 3 bases, and 5 bases lay outside the gene matches. Germline CDR1 is LNHNV and CDR2 is YYDKDF (reference sequence). CDR3 length equals 17 residues. CDR3 amino acids: CATSSPGLAGVTDTQYF. DNA of the CDR3: TGTGCCACCAGCAGCCCGGGACTAGCGGGAGTAACAGATACGCAGTATTTT. Combining the CDR3 with reference TRBV15 and TRBJ2-3 gives the whole variable domain DAMVIQNPRYQVTQFGKPVTLSCSQTLNHNVMYWYQQKSSQAPKLLFHYYDKDFNNEADTPDNFQSRRPNTSFCFLDIRSPGLGDTAMYLCATSSPGLAGVTDTQYFGPGTRLTVL.

The chain combines TRBV19 with TRBJ2-7; D remains unclear. Germline values: CDR1 LNHDA, CDR2 SQIVND (reference sequence). V was trimmed by 7 bases and J by 3 bases, leaving 13 bases between them. This CDR3 is 13 amino acids long. CDR3 in amino acids: CASNGPSIYEQYF. CDR3 bases: TGTGCCAGTAACGGTCCGAGCATCTACGAGCAGTACTTC.

This clonotype appeared many times. The chain links TRBV28 to TRBJ2-7, with 10 nucleotides matching TRBD2. In germline, CDR1 is MDHEN, CDR2 SYDVKM. With 3 bases clipped from V and 6 bases from J, the junction kept 8 bases outside the gene matches. The CDR3 is made up of 15 amino acids. This CDR3 is CASSFSLAGAVEQYF. In DNA, the CDR3 is TGTGCCAGCAGTTTTTCCCTAGCGGGAGCTGTCGAGCAGTACTTC.

This clonotype was seen a few times. The rearrangement uses TRBV6-6 and TRBJ2-5; 7 nucleotides match TRBD2. This CDR3 has 15 residues. CDR1 and CDR2 (germline): MNHNY, SVGAGI (reference sequence). V shed 2 bases and J 5 bases; nucleotides not matched to a gene: 8. DNA for the CDR3: TGTGCCAGCAGTTACGAGTTTGGGGGGGGGGAGACCCAGTACTTC. Protein: CASSYEFGGGETQYF.

Ten or more counts support this clonotype. The chain has TRBV3-1 and TRBJ2-1; no clear D gene. V gave up 0 bases and J gave up 4 bases, with 10 bases separating them. CDR1 and CDR2 (germline): LGHDT, YNNKEL (reference sequence). The CDR3 spans 15 residues. This CDR3 reads CASSQEGRGYNEQFF. CDR3 sequence (DNA): TGTGCCAGCAGCCAAGAGGGCCGAGGATACAATGAGCAGTTCTTC.

Ten or more counts support this clonotype. The rearrangement joins TRBV6-1 to TRBJ1-1, with a tentative D call TRBD1 (6 bases). In germline, CDR1 is MNHNS, CDR2 SASEGT. V dropped 4 bases and J dropped 3 bases, with 12 bases sitting between them. This CDR3 is built from 14 residues. The CDR3 loop is CASSVDRSYTEAFF. The DNA for the CDR3 is TGTGCCAGCAGTGTTGACAGGAGTTACACTGAAGCTTTCTTT.

This clonotype was seen more than once but under ten times. This sequence joins TRBV5-6 and TRBJ2-7; 7 bases are shared with TRBD1. Germline V gives CDR1 SGHDT, CDR2 YYEEEE. J was trimmed by 2 bases and V by 0 bases; bases with no gene match: 11. This CDR3 comprises 17 residues. Written as DNA, the CDR3 is TGTGCCAGCAGCTTGGACAGGGGTCCCCCGATTACCTACGAGCAGTACTTC. This gives the protein CASSLDRGPPITYEQYF.

As regards this clonotype: A single base separates this from a much larger clone, so it may be a read error. The rearrangement joins TRBV27 to TRBJ1-4, with a possible D match to TRBD1 (5 bases). The CDR3 is made up of 14 amino acids. Per germline, CDR1 MNHEY and CDR2 SMNVEV (reference sequence). The CDR3 coding sequence is TGTGCCAGCAGTTGGGGGGGTCGTAATGAAAAACTGTCTTTT. Protein sequence: CASSWGGRNEKLSF.

This clonotype was detected many times. V and J are TRBV27 and TRBJ2-5; perhaps D is TRBD1 or TRBD2 (6 bases each). This CDR3 spans 15 amino acids. The germline V gene encodes CDR1 MNHEY and CDR2 SMNVEV (reference sequence). V was clipped by 0 bases and J by 5 bases, with 13 bases between them. The CDR3 DNA is TGTGCCAGCAGTTTATCGTTGGGGGGCGGGGAGACCCAGTACTTC. Protein: CASSLSLGGGETQYF.

This clonotype was recorded at least ten times. The CDR3 loop is CASSPASGITGELFF. In nucleotides, the CDR3 is TGTGCCAGCAGTCCTGCTAGCGGGATAACCGGGGAGCTGTTTTTT. The chain has TRBV11-3 and TRBJ2-2; TRBD2 matches at 9 bases. After removal of 6 bases from V and 5 bases from J, the junction contained 7 bases not matched to a gene. Germline values: CDR1 SGHNT, CDR2 YENEEA. This CDR3 is 15 amino acids long.

This clonotype was seen ten or more times. V usage is TRBV11-3 and J usage is TRBJ2-1, with 7 bases fitting TRBD1. The CDR3 runs 15 residues. Germline CDR1 is SGHNT and CDR2 is YENEEA. V lost 5 bases, J lost 2 bases, and 6 bases stayed unmatched. In DNA, the CDR3 is TGTGCCAGCAGCCCTAGTCAGGGGGCCTACAATGAGCAGTTCTTC. Its translation is CASSPSQGAYNEQFF.

This clonotype was counted many times. This sequence joins TRBV6-1 and TRBJ1-1; no reliable D call. The germline V and J ends were trimmed by 8 bases and 5 bases, with 15 bases remaining between them. Germline V gene sequence: CDR1 MNHNS, CDR2 SASEGT. The CDR3 runs 13 residues. CDR3 DNA: TGTGCCAGCCCGCTGCGTGGGTGGACTGAAGCTTTCTTT. Translation: CASPLRGWTEAFF.

This clonotype was detected many times. The chain is built from TRBV2 and TRBJ2-3; 7 bases align to TRBD2. This CDR3 spans 14 amino acids. V lost 8 bases and J lost 3; bases outside the gene matches: 8. CDR1 and CDR2 (germline): SNHLY, FYNNEI. The CDR3 spells CASPGLAETDTQYF. The CDR3 DNA reads as TGTGCCAGCCCAGGGCTAGCGGAAACAGATACGCAGTATTTT.

There are many counts of this clonotype. V is TRBV28 and J is TRBJ2-5; D is uncertain. The CDR3 loop spans 17 amino acids. Germline values: CDR1 MDHEN, CDR2 SYDVKM. V lost 6 bases to trimming and J lost 0 bases, with 20 bases between them. The CDR3: CASSLVQAPRHQETQYF. The CDR3, as DNA: TGTGCCAGCAGCCTAGTCCAGGCCCCCCGCCACCAAGAGACCCAGTACTTC.

This clonotype was detected many times. The genes are TRBV7-9 and TRBJ1-2; D is unclear. CDR3 length equals 10 residues. Trimming took 6 bases from V and 7 from J, leaving 6 bases between them. Germline V gene data show CDR1 as SEHNR and CDR2 as FQNEAQ (reference sequence). CDR3 sequence: CASSRSGYTF. The CDR3 DNA follows: TGTGCCAGCAGTCGTAGTGGCTACACCTTC.

This clonotype was seen many times. V usage is TRBV6-1 and J usage is TRBJ2-7, with 10 bases aligning to TRBD2. V shed 6 bases, J shed 7 bases, and the junction held 9 bases outside the gene matches. The CDR3 totals 14 residues. Germline CDR1 reads MNHNS; CDR2 reads SASEGT. The CDR3 region has the DNA TGTGCCAGCAGCAACCCAGGGACTAGCGAAGAGCAGTACTTC. Translated, it gives CASSNPGTSEEQYF.

The V call is TRBV19, the J call TRBJ1-5; no reliable D call. Germline-derived CDR1 and CDR2 are LNHDA and SQIVND (reference sequence). V lost 6 bases, J lost 4 bases, and 19 bases lay in between. The length of the CDR3 is 16 residues. CDR3 coding DNA: TGTGCCAGTAGCGAGGGCCCTCCGGACGGAAATCAGCCCCAGCATTTT. Protein product: CASSEGPPDGNQPQHF.

The chain carries TRBV9 and TRBJ2-3; D is unresolved. The germline V and J ends were trimmed by 3 bases and 2 bases, with 4 bases remaining between them. This CDR3 has 12 residues. Germline V lookup: CDR1 SGDLS, CDR2 YYNGEE. Here the CDR3 reads CASSGTTDTQYF. In DNA form, the CDR3 reads TGTGCCAGCAGCGGAACCACAGATACGCAGTATTTT. Complete variable domain (other parts from reference TRBV9 and TRBJ2-3): DSGVTQTPKHLITATGQRVTLRCSPRSGDLSVYWYQQSLDQGLQFLIQYYNGEERAKGNILERFSAQQFPDLHSELNLSSLELGDSALYFCASSGTTDTQYFGPGTRLTVL.

The gene calls are TRBV19 and TRBJ2-1; 14 bases align to TRBD2. With 7 bases clipped from V and 2 bases from J, the junction kept 13 bases outside the gene matches. This CDR3 is built from 19 residues. Germline V CDR1 and CDR2: LNHDA, SQIVND (reference sequence). The CDR3 here is CASTQDGLAGGLTYNEQFF. CDR3 in DNA: TGTGCCAGTACTCAGGACGGACTAGCGGGAGGCCTTACCTACAATGAGCAGTTCTTC.

Ten or more counts support this clonotype. One end of the junction fails to match germline, which may point to a read error. The gene calls are TRBV7-7 and TRBJ1-5, with 11 bases matching TRBD1. This CDR3 has 18 residues. CDR1 is SSHAT, CDR2 FNYEAQ, per germline (reference sequence). This chain's CDR3 is CASSLSGVGQGAGQPQHF. CDR3 bases: TGTGCTAGCAGCTTAAGTGGTGTTGGACAGGGGGCCGGTCAGCCCCAGCATTTT. Combining the CDR3 with reference TRBV7-7 and TRBJ1-5 gives the whole variable domain GAGVSQSPRYKVTKRGQDVTLRCDPISSHATLYWYQQALGQGPEFLTYFNYEAQPDKSGLPSDRFSAERPEGSISTLTIQRTEQRDSAMYRCASSLSGVGQGAGQPQHFGDGTRLSIL.

Worth noting for this clonotype: The junction and the germline gene differ at one end; a read error may be behind it. The chain combines TRBV9 with TRBJ2-7, with no clear D. CDR1 is SGDLS and CDR2 is YYNGEE in the germline V gene. The CDR3 has 14 residues. DNA for the CDR3: TGTGCCGGCAGCGTAGGTCTAGGATCCTACGAGCAGTACTTC. Protein: CAGSVGLGSYEQYF.

This clonotype was seen repeatedly, ten times or more. This chain links TRBV27 with TRBJ1-1; 7 nucleotides align to TRBD1. Germline loops: CDR1 MNHEY, CDR2 SMNVEV (reference sequence). The CDR3 runs to 15 residues. J lost 5 bases, V lost 6 bases, and 12 bases had no gene match. The CDR3 sequence: CASRAAAQGRTEAFF. In nucleotides, the CDR3 is TGTGCCAGCAGGGCGGCAGCACAGGGGCGGACTGAAGCTTTCTTT.

This clonotype was found many times. This chain connects TRBV6-5 to TRBJ2-3; D is ambiguous. V lost 2 bases to trimming and J lost 1 base, with 13 bases between them. CDR3 size: 16 residues. Germline CDR1 and CDR2: MNHEY and SVGAGI. The CDR3 sequence: CASSYDPRLGTDTQYF. For the CDR3, the DNA is TGTGCCAGCAGTTACGACCCCCGCCTGGGCACAGATACGCAGTATTTT.

Ten or more counts support this clonotype. The J gene is TRBJ2-1, the V gene TRBV10-3, with D maybe TRBD2 (5 bases). The CDR3 has 13 residues. V dropped 10 bases and J dropped 9 bases, with 19 bases sitting between them. Germline CDR1 ENHRY, CDR2 SYGVKD. The CDR3: CATSLAREGEQFF. The CDR3 DNA is TGTGCCACCTCCTTGGCCCGAGAGGGTGAGCAGTTCTTC.

The table lists this clonotype with many counts. The chain is built from TRBV2 and TRBJ2-7; tentatively, D is TRBD2 (6 bases). This CDR3 is built from 14 residues. Looked up from germline, CDR1 is SNHLY and CDR2 is FYNNEI. V was clipped by 3 bases and J by 4 bases, with 13 bases between them. The chain's CDR3 is CASSELRLGYEQYF. The CDR3 DNA reads TGTGCCAGCAGTGAGTTGAGACTAGGTTACGAGCAGTACTTC.

V and J are TRBV4-3 and TRBJ2-2; TRBD2 aligns across 13 bases. V was pared by 3 bases and J by 6 bases, with 7 bases of the junction left unmatched. CDR3 length: 17 residues. The germline CDR1 and CDR2 sequences are LGHNA and YSLEER. In DNA form, the CDR3 reads TGCGCCAGCAGCCAGGAACCGGGACTAGCGGGATCCGGGGAGCTGTTTTTT. It specifies CASSQEPGLAGSGELFF.